This TCR beta chain was captured in a study of T cell responses to AZD1222 COVID-19 vaccine. Generated by immunoSEQ multiplex PCR, the TCRdb table keeps only in-frame clones and is missing some. The table lists 150,000 to 200,000 clones, 80% to 90% of them singletons. CDR1 is MNHEY and CDR2 is SVGEGT in the germline V gene. The CDR3 loop spans 17 amino acids. Trimming at V came to 4 bases and at J to 6 bases, leaving 14 bases not matched to a gene. The rearrangement links TRBV6-2 or TRBV6-3 to TRBJ2-1; 8 bases align to TRBD2. The source material was peripheral blood, sampled on day 0 of AZD1222 vaccination. This clonotype originated in an adult in good health. DNA for the CDR3: TGTGCCAGCAGTTCCCCGACTAGCGCGAAAAGGGGCAATGAGCAGTTCTTC. Its translation: CASSSPTSAKRGNEQFF.